These 10 T cell receptor beta chains were sequenced from one sample in a study of memory B cells and T cells in multiple sclerosis. No cognate antigen is known for these TCRs. After stimulus-free culture, autoproliferating CFSE-dim and non-proliferating CFSE-high T cells were sequenced separately. Cultures began with about 50 million CFSE-labeled PBMCs, unstimulated for roughly seven days, with replicate wells pooled. TCRdb keeps only in-frame clones here, not all; method: immunoSEQ multiplex PCR. The profile shows approximately 32,000 clones, about 83% of them singletons. Input material: PBMCs from blood kept in culture. The source is a human donor with multiple sclerosis.

This rearrangement joins TRBV6-5 to TRBJ1-1; no reliable D call. Germline values: CDR1 MNHEY, CDR2 SVGAGI. Trimming took off 6 bases at V and 0 bases at J, with 11 bases between the two ends. The CDR3 is 14 amino acids. The CDR3 sequence: CASRTTTLNTEAFF. DNA of the CDR3: TGTGCCAGCAGAACTACGACCTTGAACACTGAAGCTTTCTTT.

This rearrangement joins TRBV7-8 to TRBJ2-5; D is possibly TRBD2 (5 bases). Germline-derived CDR1 and CDR2 are SGHVS and FQNEAQ. The V end was cut by 0 bases, the J end by 5 bases, with 13 bases between. The CDR3 is 15 amino acids. CDR3 in DNA: TGTGCCAGCAGCTTAGCGCAGGACTGGAGGGAGACCCAGTACTTC. Amino acid sequence: CASSLAQDWRETQYF.

This clone showed up just a few times. The chain couples TRBV2 to TRBJ2-7; D may be TRBD1 (6 bases). Trimming cost V 3 bases and J 2 bases, with 14 bases left between them. Germline V gene data show CDR1 as SNHLY and CDR2 as FYNNEI. The CDR3 loop spans 15 amino acids. The chain's CDR3 is CASSDTGTRTYEQYF. CDR3 in DNA: TGTGCCAGCAGTGATACCGGGACACGGACCTACGAGCAGTACTTC. The complete variable domain, with remaining parts taken from reference TRBV2 and TRBJ2-7, reads EPEVTQTPSHQVTQMGQEVILRCVPISNHLYFYWYRQILGQKVEFLVSFYNNEISEKSEIFDDQFSVERPDGSNFTLKIRSTKLEDSAMYFCASSDTGTRTYEQYFGPGTRLTVT.

V and J are TRBV27 and TRBJ2-7; 11 bases line up with TRBD1. The CDR3 contains 15 residues. Germline CDR1 MNHEY, CDR2 SMNVEV (reference sequence). After removal of 4 bases from V and 3 bases from J, the junction contained 5 bases not matched to a gene. The CDR3 coding sequence is TGTGCCAGCAGTTCCCGGACAGGGGGCTACTACGAGCAGTACTTC. Its protein product is CASSSRTGGYYEQYF.

The chain is built from TRBV29-1 and TRBJ2-7; D uncertain. Deletions cut 7 bases from V and 5 bases from J, with 12 bases between. Germline-derived CDR1 and CDR2 are SQVTM and ANQGSEA. The CDR3 is 11 amino acids. CDR3 residues: CSATFGNEQYF. CDR3 nucleotide sequence: TGCAGCGCTACTTTTGGGAACGAGCAGTACTTC.

The chain recombines TRBV6-1 with TRBJ2-2, with D tentatively TRBD1 (5 bases). V lost 4 bases and J lost 1, with 10 bases in between. Per the germline V gene, CDR1 is MNHNS and CDR2 is SASEGT. The CDR3 consists of 15 residues. CDR3 in amino acids: CASSGLTVNTGELFF. DNA of the CDR3: TGTGCCAGCAGTGGCCTGACAGTGAACACCGGGGAGCTGTTTTTT.

There are a few counts of this clone. The V call is TRBV6-5, the J call TRBJ2-7; D might be TRBD1 (6 bases). CDR1 and CDR2 from the germline V gene are MNHEY and SVGAGI. With 5 bases removed from V and 7 bases from J, the gap between germline ends came to 15 bases. The CDR3 extends over 13 amino acids. The CDR3 reads CASSELGRGEQYF. DNA of the CDR3: TGTGCCAGCAGTGAATTGGGCAGGGGTGAGCAGTACTTC.

The rearrangement links TRBV7-3 to TRBJ2-1; D ambiguous. Deletions cut 0 bases from V and 6 bases from J, with 12 bases between. Germline-derived CDR1 and CDR2 are SGHTA and FQGTGA. The CDR3 has 15 amino acids. The CDR3 DNA sequence: TGTGCCAGCAGCTTAACCGGAGACCTCCTCAATGAGCAGTTCTTC. Encoded protein: CASSLTGDLLNEQFF.

This chain joins TRBV4-1 and TRBJ1-1, with 8 bases identical to TRBD1. The CDR3 sequence is 13 residues long. Unmatched junction bases numbered 6, after V lost 2 bases and J lost 10 bases. Germline-derived CDR1 and CDR2 are MGHRA and YSYEKL. Written as DNA, the CDR3 is TGCGCCAGCAGCCAACGGACAGGGAACTTAGCTTTCTTT. Its translation: CASSQRTGNLAFF.

The chain combines TRBV28 with TRBJ1-5; weak D call: TRBD1 (5 bases). Per the germline V gene, CDR1 is MDHEN and CDR2 is SYDVKM. Trimming removed 2 bases from V and 2 bases from J, with 10 bases in between. CDR3 size: 15 residues. CDR3 in DNA: TGTGCCAGCAGTTTAATAGGGGTTGGCAATCAGCCCCAGCATTTT. Translated, it gives CASSLIGVGNQPQHF.